This T cell receptor (beta chain) was captured in a study of liver allograft versus peripheral blood T cells. Study background: Within transplanted livers, the T cell receptor repertoires were examined and compared against the repertoires present in the peripheral blood of liver transplant recipients.

By frequency in the sample, this clonotype is medium-sized (0.01 to 0.1%). Its antigen remains unidentified. Study-wide results and limits: Intra-allograft T cell receptor repertoires in the liver reportedly differed from peripheral blood repertoires.

The V gene end was trimmed by 7 bases and the J gene end by 0 bases; junction bases not matched to a gene: 14. The CDR3 spans 17 residues. The V gene's germline CDR1 is MNHEY and CDR2 SVGAGI. Using its own MiXCR run on the reads, TCRdb lists one record per CDR3 protein. Here the sample spans roughly 10,000 distinct CDR3 sequences, 18% being singletons. The chain has TRBV6-5 and TRBJ1-2; 7 bases are a match to TRBD1. The source of this sequence is a human patient who had a liver transplant. Some T cells may be supplied by the graft donor. In nucleotides, the CDR3 is TGTGCCAGCACCCCCTCGAGGGGGCAAACGACTAACTATGGCTACACCTTC. Its translation: CASTPSRGQTTNYGYTF.